The source of this T cell receptor beta chain is a study of T-cell memory formation after mild COVID-19. cDNA libraries for TCR alpha and TCR beta, carrying sample barcodes and UMIs, came from 5'RACE with constant-segment primers. TCRdb processed the 5' RACE reads anew with MiXCR; each CDR3 protein has one entry. Of a few hundred thousand distinct CDR3 sequences in the sample, about 17% were seen once. Germline assignment: CDR1 SGHRS and CDR2 YFSETQ. With 2 bases removed from V and 0 bases from J, the gap between germline ends came to 9 bases. The CDR3 length is 14 residues. This clonotype occurred many times.

The chain recombines TRBV5-1 with TRBJ2-7; D gene unclear. The clonotype comes from a man aged 18 to 29 who had mild COVID-19 (a few samples of this study predate the infection). Cell type and time point are not known. Sequencing was performed on PBMCs or a T cell subset sorted from them (not recorded which). This CDR3 is CASSFSSPSYEQYF. The CDR3 DNA is TGCGCCAGCAGCTTTTCGTCACCCTCCTACGAGCAGTACTTC.